The rows below give T cell receptor beta chains drawn from one sample of a study of CD8 T cells in Susac syndrome. One entry per CDR3 protein results from TCRdb running MiXCR on the immunoSEQ multiplex PCR reads. The sample lists 150,000 to 200,000 distinct CDR3 sequences; 90% to 96% were seen once. The sequenced sample was CD4+ T cells from PBMCs. These receptors all come from a human donor with Susac syndrome. Each CDR3 is given with its conserved first and last residue. D genes are given only for firm matches.

v_call	j_call	d_call	cdr3_length	cdr3_nt	cdr3_aa
TRBV11-2	TRBJ2-7	TRBD1	12	TGTGCCAGCAGCTACACAGCGGGACAGGGAAACTTC	CASSYTAGQGNF
TRBV23-1	TRBJ1-2	NA	13	TGCGCCAGCAGTCAAGGGCGGGACGATGGCTACACCTTC	CASSQGRDDGYTF
TRBV30	TRBJ2-7	NA	15	TGTGCCTGGAGTGTATGGGGCGACCCGTCCTACGAGCAGTACTTC	CAWSVWGDPSYEQYF
TRBV2	TRBJ2-6	NA	14	TGTGCCAGCAGTCCCAGGGCGGGGGCCAACGTCCTGACTTTC	CASSPRAGANVLTF
TRBV7-9	TRBJ2-2	NA	17	TGTGCCAGCAGCTTACTCGCGGGACAGTACAACACCGGGGAGCTGTTTTTT	CASSLLAGQYNTGELFF
TRBV7-9	TRBJ2-5	NA	16	TGTGCCAGCAGCTCTCCCAGGGAGTTCGGCCAAGAGACCCAGTACTTC	CASSSPREFGQETQYF
TRBV3-1	TRBJ1-2	NA	15	TGTGCCAGCAGCCAAGATGTAGCGATCTCCTATGGCTACACCTTC	CASSQDVAISYGYTF
TRBV29-1	TRBJ2-4	NA	13	TGCAGCGACCGAATCGTGGCAGGTGCCATTCAGTACTTC	CSDRIVAGAIQYF
TRBV30	TRBJ2-1	TRBD2	16	TGTGCCTGGAGAATTTGGGCGGGAGGGCCTAGGGATGAGCAGTTCTTC	CAWRIWAGGPRDEQFF
TRBV7-8	TRBJ1-2	TRBD1	17	TGTGCCAGCAGCTTAAAAATGGGACAGGGAGTTGTCCATGGCTACACCTTC	CASSLKMGQGVVHGYTF
TRBV11-1	TRBJ2-5	NA	14	TGTGCCAGCAGCCCTGGCCGGGGGCAAGAGACCCAGTACTTC	CASSPGRGQETQYF
TRBV7-9	TRBJ1-5	TRBD1	14	TGTGCCAGCAGTCGGACAGGGGAGGCACAGCCCCAGCATTTT	CASSRTGEAQPQHF
TRBV29-1	TRBJ2-5	NA	12	TGCAGCGTCCAAATACAGGGAGAGACCCAGTACTTC	CSVQIQGETQYF
TRBV9	TRBJ2-2	NA	18	TGTGCCAGCAGCGTAGCGTCAGGGGCCAATACTTACACCGGGGAGCTGTTTTTT	CASSVASGANTYTGELFF
TRBV10-3	TRBJ2-5	TRBD1	16	TGTGCCATCAGGGACAGGGGGCTTGGGAATAGGGAGACCCAGTACTTC	CAIRDRGLGNRETQYF
TRBV6-2/TRBV6-3	TRBJ1-5	TRBD1	15	TGTGCCAGCACCCTGACAGGGGGACGCAATCAGCCCCAGCATTTT	CASTLTGGRNQPQHF
TRBV5-1	TRBJ1-1	NA	13	TGTGCCAGCAGCTTAGGGATGAACACTGAAGCTTTCTTT	CASSLGMNTEAFF
TRBV20-1	TRBJ2-5	NA	14	TGCAGTGCAACCGGGCCACTGTACCAAGAGACCCAGTACTTC	CSATGPLYQETQYF
TRBV30	TRBJ2-3	NA	13	TGTGCCTGGTCCAGAGGGGAGGCAGATACGCAGTATTTT	CAWSRGEADTQYF